The 9 T cell receptor beta chains presented below share a single source sample, sequenced in a study of a mutant IDH1 vaccine in newly diagnosed glioma. Sequencing used immunoSEQ multiplex PCR; TCRdb keeps in-frame clones, though not all of them. The sample lists some 56,000 clones; roughly 80% were seen once. Noted time point: week 47, end of study. Topical imiquimod accompanied each vaccine dose, which consisted of 300 ug of mutant IDH1 20-mer peptide. These TCRs' antigens remain unknown. Here the sequenced sample was PBMCs, taken from a glioma patient whose treatment included an IDH1 peptide vaccine. The receptor set was obtained from a man aged 45 to 65 with glioma.

This chain connects TRBV18 to TRBJ2-7; D may correspond to TRBD1 or TRBD2 (7 bases each). The CDR3 is 13 residues long. The V end was cut by 2 bases, the J end by 13 bases, with 18 bases between. Germline values: CDR1 KGHSH, CDR2 LQKENI. CDR3 region: CASSPGTAGLIYF. DNA of the CDR3: TGTGCCAGCTCACCAGGGACAGCGGGGTTAATCTACTTC.

In this sample, this clone turned up a few times. The genes are TRBV4-1 and TRBJ1-1; tentatively, D is TRBD1 (6 bases). CDR1 and CDR2 (germline): MGHRA, YSYEKL. This CDR3 comprises 15 residues. V was pared by 2 bases and J by 1 base, with 11 bases between. The CDR3 coding sequence is TGCGCCAGCAGCCAAAGCAGGGGAGGGAACACTGAAGCTTTCTTT. Protein sequence: CASSQSRGGNTEAFF.

This chain links TRBV27 with TRBJ2-7, with unresolved D. Germline CDR1 MNHEY, CDR2 SMNVEV (reference sequence). There are 14 residues in the CDR3. V was shortened by 2 bases and J by 6 bases, with 14 bases between the two germline ends. The CDR3 protein is CASSLRVLTGEQYF. In DNA, the CDR3 is TGTGCCAGCAGTTTAAGGGTCTTGACCGGCGAGCAGTACTTC.

The V and J genes are TRBV5-1 and TRBJ2-3; no reliable D call. Germline CDR1 SGHRS, CDR2 YFSETQ. The CDR3 length is 14 residues. Trimming stripped 7 bases from V and 2 bases from J, with 14 bases between. CDR3 sequence (DNA): TGCGCCAGCCGCCGCCTCGTTTACACAGATACGCAGTATTTT. Protein: CASRRLVYTDTQYF. Filled out from reference TRBV5-1 and TRBJ2-3, the complete variable domain reads KAGVTQTPRYLIKTRGQQVTLSCSPISGHRSVSWYQQTPGQGLQFLFEYFSETQRNKGNFPGRFSGRQFSNSRSEMNVSTLELGDSALYLCASRRLVYTDTQYFGPGTRLTVL.

The chain uses TRBV4-1 and TRBJ1-4, with 9 bases identical to TRBD1. Trimming at V came to 5 bases and at J to 7 bases, leaving 5 bases not matched to a gene. This CDR3 comprises 14 residues. In germline, CDR1 is MGHRA, CDR2 YSYEKL. This CDR3 reads CASSEGQGLEKLFF. In nucleotides, the CDR3 is TGCGCCAGCAGCGAGGGACAGGGACTTGAAAAACTGTTTTTT.

The chain carries TRBV15 and TRBJ1-5; 7 bases fit TRBD1. Germline V CDR1 and CDR2: LNHNV, YYDKDF (reference sequence). This CDR3 region has 14 residues. V lost 8 bases, J lost 5 bases, and 9 bases stayed unmatched. The CDR3 is CATGGGEEHQPQHF. CDR3 bases: TGTGCCACCGGAGGGGGCGAGGAGCATCAGCCCCAGCATTTT.

This chain uses TRBV4-2 with TRBJ2-4; 9 nucleotides agree with TRBD2. The CDR3 has 15 amino acids. V was clipped by 0 bases and J by 6 bases; unmatched bases: 3. The germline CDR1 and CDR2 sequences are LGHNA and YNFKEQ. CDR3 bases: TGTGCCAGCAGCCAAGAGCCACTAGCGGGAAACATTCAGTACTTC. Its protein product is CASSQEPLAGNIQYF.

The chain links TRBV10-3 to TRBJ1-1; D is uncertain. The germline V gene has CDR1 ENHRY and CDR2 SYGVKD. With 2 bases removed from V and 0 bases from J, the gap between germline ends came to 7 bases. This CDR3 region has 14 residues. The CDR3 loop reads CAISELNMNTEAFF. The CDR3 DNA follows: TGTGCCATCAGTGAGCTCAACATGAACACTGAAGCTTTCTTT.

This chain uses TRBV5-4 with TRBJ1-2; D uncertain. The CDR3 length is 13 residues. Germline CDR1 and CDR2: SGHNT and YYREEE (reference sequence). Trimming pared 0 bases from V and 4 bases from J, leaving 7 bases between. In DNA form, the CDR3 reads TGTGCCAGCAGCTTGGAGGGCACCTATGGCTACACCTTC. It codes for CASSLEGTYGYTF.